The 32 T cell receptor beta chains below come from one sample, sequenced in a study of blood T cell repertoires in COVID-19. TCRdb's copy holds only in-frame clones and misses some; the assay was immunoSEQ multiplex PCR. The sample carries 250,000 to 300,000 clones, roughly nine tenths recorded once. Input material: peripheral blood. The receptor source for this set is a woman aged 30 to 39 with COVID-19, enrolled during active disease.

The chain is built from TRBV7-9 and TRBJ1-6; 8 bases map to TRBD1. The CDR3 is made up of 15 amino acids. The junction had 8 bases not matched to a gene; V was cut back by 5 bases and J by 8 bases. Germline V gene data show CDR1 as SEHNR and CDR2 as FQNEAQ (reference sequence). The CDR3 DNA reads TGTGCCAGCAGCCCACCGGCGACAGGGGATTCACCCCTCCACTTT. Protein: CASSPPATGDSPLHF.

The chain is built from TRBV5-5 and TRBJ2-1, with a weak D call TRBD2 (6 bases). This CDR3 region has 14 residues. Germline V gene lookup returns CDR1 SGHKS and CDR2 YYEKEE (reference sequence). Trimming shortened V by 8 bases and J by 14 bases, and 26 bases separated the two germline ends. CDR3 protein: CASRRGTMDHSEFF. Here the CDR3 DNA reads TGTGCCAGTAGGCGGGGCACCATGGATCATAGCGAGTTCTTC.

The chain uses TRBV12-3 or TRBV12-4 and TRBJ1-5; D is uncertain. Trimming removed 8 bases from V and 4 bases from J, with 9 bases in between. CDR3 length: 12 amino acids. Written as DNA, the CDR3 is TGTGCCAGCCGGGTTATAAATCAGCCCCAGCATTTT. The encoded protein is CASRVINQPQHF.

The gene calls are TRBV5-1 and TRBJ2-2; TRBD2 matches 9 bases. The V and J ends lost 0 bases and 5 bases, in that order; junction bases with no gene match: 5. The length of the CDR3 is 16 residues. Germline V gene lookup returns CDR1 SGHRS and CDR2 YFSETQ. The CDR3 bases are TGCGCCAGCAGCTTGGGATTAGCGGGGGTTACCGGGGAGCTGTTTTTT. This sequence encodes CASSLGLAGVTGELFF.

The chain is built from TRBV5-6 and TRBJ2-1; a weak D match, TRBD1 (6 bases). From germline, CDR1 is SGHDT and CDR2 YYEEEE. The ends were cut back, 0 bases at V and 5 bases at J, with 15 bases in the middle. The CDR3 runs 16 residues. The CDR3 protein is CASSLELWTEDNEQFF. The DNA for the CDR3 is TGTGCCAGCAGCTTGGAACTCTGGACAGAAGACAATGAGCAGTTCTTC.

The rearrangement links TRBV5-1 to TRBJ2-1, with D perhaps TRBD2 (7 bases). The CDR3 loop spans 15 amino acids. The V end lost 4 bases, the J end lost 5 bases, and 16 bases lay between the germline ends. Germline CDR1 SGHRS, CDR2 YFSETQ. The CDR3 loop reads CASSRGVSGDNEQFF. The CDR3 DNA sequence: TGCGCCAGCAGCCGGGGGGTTTCAGGGGACAATGAGCAGTTCTTC.

The CDR3 sequence: CASSSLRETQYF. The CDR3 DNA follows: TGTGCCAGCAGCTCCTTACGGGAGACCCAGTACTTC. The chain couples TRBV3-1 (or the pseudogene TRBV3-2) to TRBJ2-5; D gene uncertain. V lost 5 bases, J lost 5 bases, and 9 bases lay in between. Germline V gene sequence: CDR1 LGHDT, CDR2 YNNKEL (reference sequence). This CDR3 is built from 12 residues.

The CDR3 loop reads CASSQGDGGIQYF. The CDR3 DNA is TGCGCCAGCAGCCAGGGGGACGGGGGGATTCAGTACTTC. The chain has TRBV4-1 and TRBJ2-4; 7 bases line up with TRBD2. Germline values: CDR1 MGHRA, CDR2 YSYEKL. J gave up 10 bases and V 3 bases, and 6 bases lay outside the gene matches. The CDR3 runs 13 residues.

The count of this clone is one. The CDR3 loop reads CASSRQGAGSGELFF. The CDR3 DNA reads TGTGCCAGTAGTAGACAGGGGGCCGGCTCCGGGGAGCTGTTTTTT. This sequence joins TRBV19 and TRBJ2-2, with 10 bases aligning to TRBD1. The germline V gene encodes CDR1 LNHDA and CDR2 SQIVND (reference sequence). CDR3 length: 15 residues. The trim removed 4 bases at V and 6 bases at J, leaving 5 bases unmatched.

This sequence joins TRBV6-2 or TRBV6-3 and TRBJ1-4; 8 bases match TRBD1. Germline CDR1 reads MNHEY; CDR2 reads SVGEGT. CDR3 size: 14 residues. V lost 5 bases and J lost 6; bases outside the gene matches: 5. The CDR3 bases are TGTGCCAGCAGTACACAGGGGGGAGATGAAAAACTGTTTTTT. This sequence encodes CASSTQGGDEKLFF.

This clone has only one observation. The gene calls are TRBV12-3 or TRBV12-4 and TRBJ2-1; D remains unclear. With 6 bases removed from V and 9 bases from J, the gap between germline ends came to 12 bases. This CDR3 comprises 12 residues. This chain's CDR3 is CASSPPLGEQFF. The CDR3 bases are TGTGCCAGCAGCCCCCCCCTAGGTGAGCAGTTCTTC.

This clone occurred once. The chain employs TRBV21-1 and TRBJ1-2. TRBV21-1 is recorded as a pseudogene. This CDR3 is 16 amino acids long. The CDR3 coding sequence is TGTGCCAGCAGCAAAGCGCCCCGTGGGGGGGCGGATGGCTACACCTTC. Its translation is CASSKAPRGGADGYTF.

This sequence joins TRBV6-5 and TRBJ1-2, with D possibly being TRBD1 (5 bases). CDR1 and CDR2 from the germline V gene are MNHEY and SVGAGI. The CDR3 spans 14 residues. The V gene lost 4 bases and the J gene lost 6 bases, with 15 bases spanning the gap. CDR3 DNA: TGTGCCAGCAGTTTCTCGGGGAGGGGAGATGGCTACACCTTC. It encodes CASSFSGRGDGYTF.

V gene TRBV11-2 combines with J gene TRBJ1-2, with a weak D call TRBD1 (6 bases). The germline V and J ends were trimmed by 4 bases and 8 bases, with 17 bases remaining between them. The CDR3 runs 14 residues. Germline values: CDR1 SGHAT, CDR2 FQNNGV. CDR3 sequence reads: CASSSVGGARGYTF. The CDR3, as DNA: TGTGCCAGCAGCTCTGTGGGGGGGGCTCGCGGCTACACCTTC.

The J gene is TRBJ1-1, the V gene TRBV3-1 (or the pseudogene TRBV3-2); D might be TRBD1 (5 bases). Germline V gene data show CDR1 as LGHDT and CDR2 as YNNKEL (reference sequence). The CDR3 is 14 amino acids. The V end lost 2 bases, the J end lost 4 bases, and 11 bases lay between the germline ends. DNA of the CDR3: TGTGCCAGCAGCCAATATCAGGGCACCACTGAAGCTTTCTTT. As protein: CASSQYQGTTEAFF.

The chain joins TRBV14 to TRBJ2-7; TRBD2 might be the D (5 bases). This CDR3 has 14 amino acids. The V gene lost 3 bases and the J gene lost 2 bases, with 11 bases spanning the gap. The germline gives CDR1 SGHDN, CDR2 FVKESK. CDR3 bases: TGTGCCAGCAGCCAGTTCCCCGGGACCTACGAGCAGTACTTC. It is translated as CASSQFPGTYEQYF.

This clone appeared a few times. The chain recombines TRBV27 with TRBJ2-7; 7 bases align to TRBD1. The CDR3 totals 17 residues. The ends lost 5 bases at V and 9 bases at J; junction bases unmatched: 22. The germline V gene has CDR1 MNHEY and CDR2 SMNVEV (reference sequence). The CDR3, as DNA: TGTGCCAGCAGTCCCCTACCTAACAGGGGACCAAGGCCTTGGCAGTACTTC. Amino acids: CASSPLPNRGPRPWQYF.

CDR3 nucleotides: TGTGCCAGCCGGGGACAGGGGATTTTAAGGGGCGAGCAGTACTTC. It is translated as CASRGQGILRGEQYF. The rearrangement uses TRBV2 and TRBJ2-7; 10 bases map to TRBD1. CDR3 length: 15 amino acids. V was clipped by 8 bases and J by 6 bases; unmatched bases: 13. Germline V CDR1 and CDR2: SNHLY, FYNNEI.

V is TRBV7-7 and J is TRBJ2-5; 12 nucleotides align to TRBD2. The CDR3 consists of 16 residues. The V gene end was trimmed by 4 bases and the J gene end by 5 bases; junction bases not matched to a gene: 8. Per the germline V gene, CDR1 is SSHAT and CDR2 is FNYEAQ (reference sequence). Here the CDR3 DNA reads TGTGCCAGCAGCTCGGACCTAGCGGGGGGGATGGAGACCCAGTACTTC. Its translation is CASSSDLAGGMETQYF.

The genes are TRBV19 and TRBJ2-5, with 8 nucleotides matching TRBD1. The V and J ends lost 5 bases and 4 bases, in that order; junction bases with no gene match: 6. There are 14 residues in the CDR3. Germline V gene data show CDR1 as LNHDA and CDR2 as SQIVND (reference sequence). The CDR3 protein is CASSAQGAIETQYF. In nucleotides, the CDR3 is TGTGCCAGTAGTGCCCAGGGGGCCATAGAGACCCAGTACTTC.

This chain uses TRBV11-3 with TRBJ1-6; 8 bases agree with TRBD1. This CDR3 is built from 14 residues. Germline lookup yields CDR1 SGHNT and CDR2 YENEEA. With V trimmed by 4 bases and J by 8 bases, 4 bases remained unmatched. The chain's CDR3 is CASSSGTGYSPLHF. CDR3 bases: TGTGCCAGCAGCTCCGGGACAGGATATTCACCCCTCCACTTT.

This sequence joins TRBV12-3 or TRBV12-4 and TRBJ2-5, with 9 bases identical to TRBD2. With 3 bases clipped from V and 13 bases from J, the junction kept 9 bases outside the gene matches. The CDR3 runs to 13 residues. CDR3 sequence: CASSLRLAGSAYF. The CDR3 coding sequence is TGTGCCAGCAGTTTGAGGCTAGCGGGGAGCGCGTACTTC.

This chain links TRBV4-1 with TRBJ1-4; no firm D call. Germline lookup yields CDR1 MGHRA and CDR2 YSYEKL. This CDR3 is built from 13 residues. V was trimmed by 4 bases and J by 7 bases, leaving 10 bases between them. CDR3 nucleotides: TGCGCCAGCAGCCTCCACAGTCCTGAAAAACTGTTTTTT. This translates into CASSLHSPEKLFF.

The rearrangement uses TRBV6-6 and TRBJ1-2; a weak D match, TRBD1 (5 bases). Germline V gene lookup returns CDR1 MNHNY and CDR2 SVGAGI (reference sequence). This CDR3 is 13 amino acids long. Trimming cost V 2 bases and J 5 bases, with 9 bases left between them. CDR3 amino acids: CASSYRRQYGYTF. In nucleotides, the CDR3 is TGTGCCAGCAGTTACCGAAGACAGTATGGCTACACCTTC.

The rearrangement uses TRBV4-2 and TRBJ2-7; the match to TRBD1 covers 8 bases. Germline V lookup: CDR1 LGHNA, CDR2 YNFKEQ. V trimming: 4 bases; J trimming: 3 bases; junction bases outside the gene matches: 5. The CDR3 length is 14 residues. DNA of the CDR3: TGTGCCAGCAGCCGCATGGGACAGGACTACGAGCAGTACTTC. Translated, it gives CASSRMGQDYEQYF.

This clone was detected only once. The chain carries TRBV11-2 and TRBJ2-7, with 9 bases identical to TRBD1. After removal of 7 bases from V and 0 bases from J, the junction contained 13 bases not matched to a gene. The germline gives CDR1 SGHAT, CDR2 FQNNGV. The CDR3 loop spans 17 amino acids. CDR3 region: CASTSLVGTGTSYEQYF. The CDR3 nucleotides are TGTGCCAGCACCTCCCTGGTGGGGACAGGGACCTCCTACGAGCAGTACTTC.

The V call is TRBV4-2, the J call TRBJ2-3, with 11 bases identical to TRBD2. Germline values: CDR1 LGHNA, CDR2 YNFKEQ. This CDR3 comprises 16 residues. Losses at the gene ends were 4 bases for V and 4 bases for J; bases not matched to a gene: 7. The CDR3 nucleotides are TGTGCCAGCAGCCCCCCTAGCGGGGGGTCCCCAGATACGCAGTATTTT. Residues: CASSPPSGGSPDTQYF.

V gene TRBV4-1 combines with J gene TRBJ2-5; D is perhaps TRBD1 (5 bases). This CDR3 comprises 14 residues. The V gene lost 0 bases and the J gene lost 7 bases, with 12 bases spanning the gap. CDR1 is MGHRA, CDR2 YSYEKL, per germline. CDR3 in DNA: TGCGCCAGCAGCCAAGATGGGCAGGGTGGGACCCAGTACTTC. Encoded protein: CASSQDGQGGTQYF.

This chain uses TRBV11-1 with TRBJ1-1; D gene ambiguous. V lost 2 bases and J 0 bases, leaving 4 bases between the germline ends. The CDR3 loop spans 13 amino acids. The germline V gene has CDR1 SGHAT and CDR2 FQDESV (reference sequence). CDR3 coding DNA: TGTGCCAGCAGCTTACAGGTGAACACTGAAGCTTTCTTT. It is translated as CASSLQVNTEAFF.

DNA of the CDR3: TGTGCCAGCAGCATGACCGGGACACCCGGAAACACCATATATTTT. It encodes CASSMTGTPGNTIYF. The genes are TRBV11-1 and TRBJ1-3; possibly TRBD1 for D (6 bases). Germline V gives CDR1 SGHAT, CDR2 FQDESV (reference sequence). The CDR3 runs 15 residues. The V gene lost 5 bases and the J gene lost 4 bases, with 15 bases spanning the gap.

The chain is built from TRBV11-3 and TRBJ1-1; D remains ambiguous. Looked up from germline, CDR1 is SGHNT and CDR2 is YENEEA. The CDR3 has 14 residues. Trimming left V 0 bases short and J 1 base short, with 6 bases between. This chain's CDR3 is CASSLDGPNTEAFF. The CDR3 DNA is TGTGCCAGCAGCTTAGACGGTCCGAACACTGAAGCTTTCTTT. Full variable domain (missing parts from reference TRBV11-3 and TRBJ1-1): EAGVVQSPRYKIIEKKQPVAFWCNPISGHNTLYWYLQNLGQGPELLIRYENEEAVDDSQLPKDRFSAERLKGVDSTLKIQPAELGDSAVYLCASSLDGPNTEAFFGQGTRLTVV.

The V call is TRBV29-1, the J call TRBJ1-5; no reliable D call. Germline values: CDR1 SQVTM, CDR2 ANQGSEA. This CDR3 has 12 residues. V dropped 8 bases and J dropped 5 bases, with 13 bases sitting between them. The CDR3 nucleotides read TGCAGCTTGACCCCGGAGCATCAGCCCCAGCATTTT. It specifies CSLTPEHQPQHF.